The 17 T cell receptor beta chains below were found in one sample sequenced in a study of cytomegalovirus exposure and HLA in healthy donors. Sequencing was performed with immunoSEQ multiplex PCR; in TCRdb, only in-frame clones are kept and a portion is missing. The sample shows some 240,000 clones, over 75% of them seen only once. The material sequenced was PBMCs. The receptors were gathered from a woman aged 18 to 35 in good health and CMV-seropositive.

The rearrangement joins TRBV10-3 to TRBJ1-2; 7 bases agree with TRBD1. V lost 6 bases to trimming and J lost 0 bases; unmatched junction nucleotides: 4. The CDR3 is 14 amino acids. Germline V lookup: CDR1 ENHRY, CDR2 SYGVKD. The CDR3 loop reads CAIRTGSSNYGYTF. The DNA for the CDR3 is TGTGCCATCAGGACAGGGAGCTCTAACTATGGCTACACCTTC.

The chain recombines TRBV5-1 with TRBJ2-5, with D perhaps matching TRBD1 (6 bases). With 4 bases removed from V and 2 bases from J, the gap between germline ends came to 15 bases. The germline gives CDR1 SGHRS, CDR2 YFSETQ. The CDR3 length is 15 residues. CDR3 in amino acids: CASSASGTRQETQYF. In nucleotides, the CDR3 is TGCGCCAGCAGCGCTTCCGGGACACGGCAAGAGACCCAGTACTTC.

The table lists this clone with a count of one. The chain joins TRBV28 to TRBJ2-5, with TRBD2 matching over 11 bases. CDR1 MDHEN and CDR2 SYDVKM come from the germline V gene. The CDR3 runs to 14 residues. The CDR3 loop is CVAGGPGRQETQYF. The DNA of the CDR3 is TGTGTAGCGGGAGGGCCGGGTCGGCAAGAGACCCAGTACTTC.

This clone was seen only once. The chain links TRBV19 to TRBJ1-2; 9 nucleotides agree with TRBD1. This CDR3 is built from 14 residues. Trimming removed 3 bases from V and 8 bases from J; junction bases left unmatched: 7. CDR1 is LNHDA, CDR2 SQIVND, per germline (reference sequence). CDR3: CASSMMGQGKGYTF. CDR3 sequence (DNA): TGTGCCAGTAGTATGATGGGACAGGGAAAAGGCTACACCTTC.

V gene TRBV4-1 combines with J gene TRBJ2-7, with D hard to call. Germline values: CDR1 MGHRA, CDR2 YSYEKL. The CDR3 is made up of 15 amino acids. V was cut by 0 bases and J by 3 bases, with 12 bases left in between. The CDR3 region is CASSQDRNLIYEQYF. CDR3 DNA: TGCGCCAGCAGCCAAGATAGAAACCTAATCTACGAGCAGTACTTC.

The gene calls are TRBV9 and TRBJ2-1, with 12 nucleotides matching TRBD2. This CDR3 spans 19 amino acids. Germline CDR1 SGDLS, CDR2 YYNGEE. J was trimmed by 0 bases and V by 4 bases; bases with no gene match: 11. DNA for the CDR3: TGTGCCAGCAGCCCACCTGGGGGGACTAGCGGGTTCTCCTACAATGAGCAGTTCTTC. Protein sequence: CASSPPGGTSGFSYNEQFF.

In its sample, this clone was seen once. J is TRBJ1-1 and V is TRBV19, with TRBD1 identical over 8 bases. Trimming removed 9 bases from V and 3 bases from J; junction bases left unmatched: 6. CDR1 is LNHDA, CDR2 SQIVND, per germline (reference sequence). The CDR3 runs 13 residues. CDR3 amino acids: CASTQGVYTEAFF. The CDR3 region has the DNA TGTGCCAGCACACAGGGGGTTTACACTGAAGCTTTCTTT.

CDR3 nucleotide sequence: TGTGCCACCAGCACCAACTCCTACGAGCAGTACTTC. It encodes CATSTNSYEQYF. The V gene is TRBV15, the J gene TRBJ2-7; D is ambiguous. V lost 4 bases, J lost 0 bases, and 4 bases lay in between. The CDR3 has 12 amino acids. The V gene's germline CDR1 is LNHNV and CDR2 YYDKDF (reference sequence).

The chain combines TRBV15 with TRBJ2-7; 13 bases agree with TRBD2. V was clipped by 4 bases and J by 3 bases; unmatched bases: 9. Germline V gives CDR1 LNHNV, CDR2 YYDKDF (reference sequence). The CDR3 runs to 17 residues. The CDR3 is CATSIGSGLAGVYEQYF. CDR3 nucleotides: TGTGCCACCAGCATCGGATCTGGACTAGCGGGAGTCTACGAGCAGTACTTC.

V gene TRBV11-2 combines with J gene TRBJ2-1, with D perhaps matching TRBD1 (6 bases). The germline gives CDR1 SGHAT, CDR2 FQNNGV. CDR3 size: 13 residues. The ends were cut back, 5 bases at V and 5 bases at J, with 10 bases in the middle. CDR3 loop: CASSPRDNNEQFF. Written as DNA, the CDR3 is TGTGCCAGCAGCCCCCGGGACAACAATGAGCAGTTCTTC.

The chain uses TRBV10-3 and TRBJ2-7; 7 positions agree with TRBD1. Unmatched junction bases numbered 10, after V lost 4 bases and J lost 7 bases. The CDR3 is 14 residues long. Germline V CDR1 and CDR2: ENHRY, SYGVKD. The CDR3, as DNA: TGTGCCATCAGTGGACGGACAGGAACGAGTGAGCAGTACTTC. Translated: CAISGRTGTSEQYF.

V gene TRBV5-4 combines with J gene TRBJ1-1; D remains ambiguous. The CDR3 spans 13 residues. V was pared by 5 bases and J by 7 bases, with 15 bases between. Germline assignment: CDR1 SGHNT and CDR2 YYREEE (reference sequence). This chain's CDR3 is CASRPPNVGEAFF. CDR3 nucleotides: TGTGCCAGCAGACCGCCCAATGTCGGTGAAGCTTTCTTT.

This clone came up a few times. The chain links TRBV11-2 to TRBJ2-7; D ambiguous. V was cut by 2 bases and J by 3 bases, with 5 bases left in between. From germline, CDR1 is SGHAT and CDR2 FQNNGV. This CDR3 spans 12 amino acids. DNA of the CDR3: TGTGCCAGCAGCTTACCAGGCTACGAGCAGTACTTC. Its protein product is CASSLPGYEQYF.

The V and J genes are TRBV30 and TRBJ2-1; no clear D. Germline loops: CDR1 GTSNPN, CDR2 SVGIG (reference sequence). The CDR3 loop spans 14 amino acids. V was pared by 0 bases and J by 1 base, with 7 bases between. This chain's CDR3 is CAWSVAPSYNEQFF. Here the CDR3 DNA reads TGTGCCTGGAGTGTAGCGCCTTCCTACAATGAGCAGTTCTTC.

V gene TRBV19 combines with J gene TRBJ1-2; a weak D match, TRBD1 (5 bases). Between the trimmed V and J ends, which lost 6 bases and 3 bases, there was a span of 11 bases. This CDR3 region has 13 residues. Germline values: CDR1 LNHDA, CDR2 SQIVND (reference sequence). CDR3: CASSIQGYYGYTF. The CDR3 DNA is TGTGCCAGTAGCATTCAGGGATACTATGGCTACACCTTC. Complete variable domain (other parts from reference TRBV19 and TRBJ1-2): DGGITQSPKYLFRKEGQNVTLSCEQNLNHDAMYWYRQDPGQGLRLIYYSQIVNDFQKGDIAEGYSVSREKKESFPLTVTSAQKNPTAFYLCASSIQGYYGYTFGSGTRLTVV.

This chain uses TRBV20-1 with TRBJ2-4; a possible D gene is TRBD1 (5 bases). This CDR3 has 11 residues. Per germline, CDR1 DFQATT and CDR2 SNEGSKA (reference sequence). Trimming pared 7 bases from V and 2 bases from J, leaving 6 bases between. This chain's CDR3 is CSGQTKNIQYF. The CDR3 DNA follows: TGCAGTGGACAGACCAAAAACATTCAGTACTTC.

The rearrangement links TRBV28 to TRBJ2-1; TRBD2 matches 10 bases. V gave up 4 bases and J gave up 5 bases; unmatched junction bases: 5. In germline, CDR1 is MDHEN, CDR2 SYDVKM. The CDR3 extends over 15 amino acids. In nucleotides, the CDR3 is TGTGCCAGCAGTTCTAGCGGGAGAATACACAATGAGCAGTTCTTC. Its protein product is CASSSSGRIHNEQFF.